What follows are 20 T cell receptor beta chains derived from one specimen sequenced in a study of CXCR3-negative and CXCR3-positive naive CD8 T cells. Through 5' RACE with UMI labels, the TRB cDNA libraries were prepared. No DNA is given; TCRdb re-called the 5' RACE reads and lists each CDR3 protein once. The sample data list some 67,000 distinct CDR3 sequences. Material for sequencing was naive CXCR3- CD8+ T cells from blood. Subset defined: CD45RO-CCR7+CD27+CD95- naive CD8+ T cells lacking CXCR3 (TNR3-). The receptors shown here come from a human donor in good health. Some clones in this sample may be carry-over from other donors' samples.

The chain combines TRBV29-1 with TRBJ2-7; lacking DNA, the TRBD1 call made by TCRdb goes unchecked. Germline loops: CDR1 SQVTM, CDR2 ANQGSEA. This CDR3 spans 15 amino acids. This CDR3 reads CSVVPDRDGTYEQYF.

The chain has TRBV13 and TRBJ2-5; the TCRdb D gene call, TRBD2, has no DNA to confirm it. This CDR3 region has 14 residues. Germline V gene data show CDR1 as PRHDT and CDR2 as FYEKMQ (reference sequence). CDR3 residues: CASSPLAGEETQYF.

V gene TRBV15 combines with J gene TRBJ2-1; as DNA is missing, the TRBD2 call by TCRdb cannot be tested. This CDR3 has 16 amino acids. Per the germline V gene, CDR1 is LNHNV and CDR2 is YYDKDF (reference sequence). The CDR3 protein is CATSREAGLSYNEQFF.

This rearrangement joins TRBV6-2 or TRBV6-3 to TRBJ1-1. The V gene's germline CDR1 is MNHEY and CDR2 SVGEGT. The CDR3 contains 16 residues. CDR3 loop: CASSYPIREENTEAFF.

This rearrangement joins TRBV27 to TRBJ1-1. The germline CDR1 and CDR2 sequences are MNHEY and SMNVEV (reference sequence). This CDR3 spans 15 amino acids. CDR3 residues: CASSFLMGMNTEAFF.

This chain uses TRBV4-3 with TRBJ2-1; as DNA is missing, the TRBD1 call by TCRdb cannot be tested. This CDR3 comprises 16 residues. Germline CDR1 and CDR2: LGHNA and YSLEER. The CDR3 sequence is CASSQADRALRYEQFF.

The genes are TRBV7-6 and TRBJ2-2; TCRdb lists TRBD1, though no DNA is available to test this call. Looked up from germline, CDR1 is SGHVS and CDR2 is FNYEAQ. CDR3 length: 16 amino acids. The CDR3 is CASSSIGQGNTGELFF.

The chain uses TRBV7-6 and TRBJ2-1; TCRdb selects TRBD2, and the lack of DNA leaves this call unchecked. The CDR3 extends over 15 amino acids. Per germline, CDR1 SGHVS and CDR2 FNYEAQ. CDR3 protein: CASSSTSLEINEQFF.

This chain's CDR3 is CASIAGTNYGYTF. The V gene is TRBV6-5, the J gene TRBJ1-2; without DNA, the TCRdb call of TRBD1 cannot be checked. The CDR3 loop spans 13 amino acids. Germline CDR1 MNHEY, CDR2 SVGAGI.

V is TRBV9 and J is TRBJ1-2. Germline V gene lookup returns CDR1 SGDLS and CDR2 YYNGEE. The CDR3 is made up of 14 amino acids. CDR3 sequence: CASSVEGSDYGYTF. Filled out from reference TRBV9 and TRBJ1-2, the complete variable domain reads DSGVTQTPKHLITATGQRVTLRCSPRSGDLSVYWYQQSLDQGLQFLIQYYNGEERAKGNILERFSAQQFPDLHSELNLSSLELGDSALYFCASSVEGSDYGYTFGSGTRLTVV.

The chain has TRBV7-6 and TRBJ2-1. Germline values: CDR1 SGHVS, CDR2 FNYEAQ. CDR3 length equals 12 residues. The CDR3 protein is CASSDGRDEQFF.

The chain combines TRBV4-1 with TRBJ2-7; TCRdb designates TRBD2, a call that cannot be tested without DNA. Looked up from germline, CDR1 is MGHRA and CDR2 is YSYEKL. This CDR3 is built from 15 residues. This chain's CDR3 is CASSTLQENSYEQYF.

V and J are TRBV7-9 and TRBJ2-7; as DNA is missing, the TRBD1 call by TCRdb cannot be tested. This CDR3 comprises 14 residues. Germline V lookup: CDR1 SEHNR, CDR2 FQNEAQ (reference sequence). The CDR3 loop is CASSPLSIGGEQYF. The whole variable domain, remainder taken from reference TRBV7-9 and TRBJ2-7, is DTGVSQNPRHKITKRGQNVTFRCDPISEHNRLYWYRQTLGQGPEFLTYFQNEAQLEKSRLLSDRFSAERPKGSFSTLEIQRTEQGDSAMYLCASSPLSIGGEQYFGPGTRLTVT.

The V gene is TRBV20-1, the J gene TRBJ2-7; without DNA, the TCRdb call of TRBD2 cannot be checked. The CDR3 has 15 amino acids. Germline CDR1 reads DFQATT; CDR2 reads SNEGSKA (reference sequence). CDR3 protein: CSATGLADTAYEQYF.

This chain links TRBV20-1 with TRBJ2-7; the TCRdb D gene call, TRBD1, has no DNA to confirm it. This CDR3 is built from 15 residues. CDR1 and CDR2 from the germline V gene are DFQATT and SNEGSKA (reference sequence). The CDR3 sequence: CSAKPGDRVFYEQYF.

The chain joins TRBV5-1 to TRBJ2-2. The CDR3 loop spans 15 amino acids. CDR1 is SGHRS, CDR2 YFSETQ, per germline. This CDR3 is CASSLVNLNTGELFF. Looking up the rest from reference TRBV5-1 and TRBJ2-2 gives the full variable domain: KAGVTQTPRYLIKTRGQQVTLSCSPISGHRSVSWYQQTPGQGLQFLFEYFSETQRNKGNFPGRFSGRQFSNSRSEMNVSTLELGDSALYLCASSLVNLNTGELFFGEGSRLTVL.

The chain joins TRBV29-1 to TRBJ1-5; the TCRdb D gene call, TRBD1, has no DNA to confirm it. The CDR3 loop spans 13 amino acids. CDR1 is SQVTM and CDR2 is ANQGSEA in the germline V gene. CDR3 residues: CSVGTGLNQPQHF.

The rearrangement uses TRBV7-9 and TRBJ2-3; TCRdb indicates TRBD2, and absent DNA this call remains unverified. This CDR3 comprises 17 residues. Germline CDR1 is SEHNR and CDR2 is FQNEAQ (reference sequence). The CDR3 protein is CASSPPGLAGPTDTQYF.

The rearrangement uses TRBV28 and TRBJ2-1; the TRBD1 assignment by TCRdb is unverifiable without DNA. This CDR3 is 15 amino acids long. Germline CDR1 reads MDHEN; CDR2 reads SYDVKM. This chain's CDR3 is CASSLSGGAYNEQFF.

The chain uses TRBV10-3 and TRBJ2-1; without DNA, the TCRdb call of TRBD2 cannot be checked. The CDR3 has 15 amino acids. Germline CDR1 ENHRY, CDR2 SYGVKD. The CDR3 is CAISDGAGRQNEQFF.